This is a list of T cell receptor beta chains from one sample in a study of Graves' ophthalmopathy and Graves' hyperthyroidism. MiXCR, applied by TCRdb to the multiplex PCR reads, yields one record per CDR3 protein. The sample has over a million distinct CDR3 sequences; roughly 35% are singletons. Sequenced: peripheral blood or thyroid tissue (not recorded which). Receptors were obtained from an adult man with Graves' hyperthyroidism. Both conserved end residues are part of each CDR3. The D gene is left open where the match is weak. Some rows mark clone size as missing; the rest say once, few, many or name a class of expanded clone.

CDR3 protein,CDR3 DNA,J gene,CDR3 length,D gene,clone size,V gene
CATSDTVQETQYF,TGTGCCACCAGTGATACGGTTCAAGAGACCCAGTACTTC,TRBJ2-5,13,-,many,TRBV24-1
CASSPQEAQAFF,TGTGCCAGCAGCCCTCAGGAGGCACAAGCTTTCTTT,TRBJ1-1,12,-,few,TRBV6-6
CASSLDRGDRLGYTF,TGCGCCAGCAGCTTGGATCGGGGCGACAGATTAGGCTACACCTTC,TRBJ1-2,15,-,many,TRBV5-1
CASSQDLPSGGYEQYF,TGCGCCAGCAGCCAAGATTTGCCTAGCGGGGGATACGAGCAGTACTTC,TRBJ2-7,16,TRBD2,few,TRBV4-1
CASSVLAYEQYF,TGTGCCAGCAGCGTCCTAGCTTACGAGCAGTACTTC,TRBJ2-7,12,-,-,TRBV7-9
CASSAPIGNTGELFF,TGTGCCAGCAGTGCCCCTATCGGTAACACCGGGGAGCTGTTTTTT,TRBJ2-2,15,-,-,TRBV25-1
CASSLGGGRGINTEAFF,TGCGCCAGCAGCTTGGGAGGGGGGCGCGGGATAAACACTGAAGCTTTCTTT,TRBJ1-1,17,-,-,TRBV5-1
CATSRDIQAQNF,TGTGCCACCAGCAGAGATATCCAGGCTCAGAACTTC,TRBJ2-7,12,-,many,TRBV15
CASRPEGDSSWTGVESPLHF,TGTGCCAGCAGGCCCGAGGGGGACTCCTCTTGGACCGGGGTTGAGTCACCCCTCCACTTT,TRBJ1-6,20,-,-,TRBV7-9
CSVRDSGFETQYF,TGCAGCGTTAGGGACAGTGGATTTGAGACCCAGTACTTC,TRBJ2-5,13,TRBD1,-,TRBV29-1
CGYRGPSLEQYF,TGCGGATACAGGGGGCCTTCTCTCGAGCAGTACTTC,TRBJ2-7,12,TRBD1,many,TRBV29-1
CASPRTGITEAFF,TGTGCCAGCCCCCGAACAGGGATCACTGAAGCTTTCTTT,TRBJ1-1,13,-,few,TRBV7-8
CASSAGLAGAFRHYEQYF,TGCGCCAGCAGTGCCGGACTAGCGGGAGCGTTTCGCCATTACGAGCAGTACTTC,TRBJ2-7,18,TRBD2,-,TRBV10-2
CASSMTRKRQETQYF,TGTGCCAGTAGTATGACCAGGAAGCGACAAGAGACCCAGTACTTC,TRBJ2-5,15,-,-,TRBV19
CAISEKSAGANVLTF,TGTGCCATCAGTGAGAAGTCGGCTGGGGCCAACGTCCTGACTTTC,TRBJ2-6,15,-,-,TRBV10-3
CASSLLPDRTVGYGYTF,TGTGCCAGCAGTTTACTTCCCGACAGGACCGTTGGCTATGGCTACACCTTC,TRBJ1-2,17,-,-,TRBV27
CASTLGENTGELFF,TGTGCCAGCACCCTGGGGGAAAACACCGGGGAGCTGTTTTTT,TRBJ2-2,14,-,few,TRBV12-3/TRBV12-4
CSASSGNTGELFF,TGCAGTGCTAGTTCAGGGAACACCGGGGAGCTGTTTTTT,TRBJ2-2,13,-,-,TRBV20-1
CASSPSDRGETGELFF,TGTGCCAGCAGTCCCAGTGACAGGGGTGAGACCGGGGAGCTGTTTTTT,TRBJ2-2,16,TRBD1,few,TRBV7-9
CASLTGVGFGNTEAFF,TGTGCCAGTCTGACAGGGGTGGGATTTGGGAACACTGAAGCTTTCTTT,TRBJ1-1,16,TRBD1,-,TRBV25-1
CASSIRAVTRGGEQYF,TGTGCCAGCAGCATCCGGGCCGTGACCCGGGGGGGCGAGCAGTACTTC,TRBJ2-7,16,TRBD2,-,TRBV7-8
CASSMLGYEEQYF,TGTGCCAGTAGTATGTTGGGGTACGAGGAGCAGTACTTC,TRBJ2-7,13,-,-,TRBV19
CASSFGSPEAFF,TGTGCCAGCAGCTTCGGCAGCCCCGAAGCTTTCTTT,TRBJ1-1,12,-,many,TRBV7-9
CASWSGTGYTGELFF,TGTGCCAGCTGGTCTGGGACAGGATACACCGGGGAGCTGTTTTTT,TRBJ2-2,15,TRBD1,many,TRBV7-9
CASEPGTSSSYEQYF,TGTGCCAGCGAGCCAGGGACTTCGAGCTCCTACGAGCAGTACTTC,TRBJ2-7,15,-,-,TRBV2
CASSTKSGALSGNTIYF,TGTGCCAGCAGCACAAAATCGGGGGCCCTCTCTGGAAACACCATATATTTT,TRBJ1-3,17,-,-,TRBV6-5
CASHARGQARTPLHF,TGTGCCAGCCACGCTCGGGGACAGGCGAGGACACCCCTCCACTTT,TRBJ1-6,15,TRBD1,-,TRBV19
CASRLAGAGELFF,TGTGCCAGCAGGCTAGCGGGAGCGGGGGAGCTGTTTTTT,TRBJ2-2,13,TRBD2,-,TRBV27
CASSQGGDYNYGYTF,TGTGCCAGCAGCCAGGGTGGGGATTATAACTATGGCTACACCTTC,TRBJ1-2,15,-,few,TRBV4-2
CASRLTGDRYEQYF,TGTGCCAGCAGACTTACAGGGGATCGCTACGAGCAGTACTTC,TRBJ2-7,14,TRBD1,few,TRBV6-5
CASSTGTENNSPLHF,TGTGCCAGCAGCACCGGGACAGAGAATAATTCACCCCTCCACTTT,TRBJ1-6,15,TRBD1,-,TRBV7-7
CASSQGPTGVVETQYF,TGTGCCAGCAGCCAAGGGCCTACAGGGGTCGTAGAGACCCAGTACTTC,TRBJ2-5,16,TRBD1,many,TRBV14
CASSLSSVPGAQHF,TGTGCCAGCAGCTTATCCTCGGTTCCAGGCGCTCAGCATTTT,TRBJ1-5,14,-,few,TRBV7-2
CSVMGTRDVFF,TGCAGCGTTATGGGGACCCGGGATGTTTTCTTT,TRBJ1-1,11,-,-,TRBV29-1
CASSLAHGNGYTF,TGTGCCAGCAGCTTAGCGCACGGGAATGGCTACACCTTC,TRBJ1-2,13,-,many,TRBV7-8
CASRGLGRNSYEQYF,TGCGCCAGCAGAGGCTTGGGCAGAAACTCCTACGAGCAGTACTTC,TRBJ2-7,15,-,-,TRBV5-1